Included here is one T cell receptor beta chain sequence, with context. What it binds is unknown. Unique molecular identifiers were incorporated into the prepared TCRbeta library. One entry per CDR3 protein results from TCRdb running MiXCR on the PCR reads. The sample has fewer than 550,000 distinct CDR3 sequences; more than 9.5% are singletons. The record originates from a study of T-cell reconstitution after alpha-beta-depleted transplantation in children. Whole-study results and caveats: TCRbeta diversity was high at day 60 in some patients (a result of surviving recipient T cells and thymic progenitors).

V lost 6 bases, J lost 12 bases, and 10 bases stayed unmatched. Per germline, CDR1 DFQATT and CDR2 SNEGSKA (reference sequence). The CDR3 has 13 residues. The clonotype comes from a female patient aged 2-9 years who had a stem cell transplant for aplastic anemia, so the T cells may come from the graft donor. The chain uses TRBV20-1 and TRBJ1-6; 8 bases map to TRBD1. The sequences come from PBMCs, mostly from graft donor cells, collected 180 days after TCRalphabeta/CD19-depleted stem cell transplant. CDR3 in DNA: TGCAGTGCCTCCGCGGGACAGGTTGGACCCCTCCACTTT. This sequence encodes CSASAGQVGPLHF.